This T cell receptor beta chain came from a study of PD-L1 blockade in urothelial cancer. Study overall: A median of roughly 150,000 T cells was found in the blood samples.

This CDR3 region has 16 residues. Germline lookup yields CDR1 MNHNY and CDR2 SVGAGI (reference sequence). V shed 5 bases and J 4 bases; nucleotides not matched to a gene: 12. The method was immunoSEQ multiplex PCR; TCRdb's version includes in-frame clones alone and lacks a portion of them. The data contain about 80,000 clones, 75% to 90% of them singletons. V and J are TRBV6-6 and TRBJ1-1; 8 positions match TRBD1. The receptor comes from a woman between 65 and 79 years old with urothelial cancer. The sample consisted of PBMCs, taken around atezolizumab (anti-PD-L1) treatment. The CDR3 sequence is CASSPGGTRAGTEAFF. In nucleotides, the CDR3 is TGTGCCAGCAGTCCAGGGGGCACGAGAGCTGGCACTGAAGCTTTCTTT.